This T cell receptor beta chain stems from a study of blood T cell repertoires in COVID-19. The CDR3 totals 15 residues. Trimming cost V 4 bases and J 1 base, with 12 bases left between them. Germline V lookup: CDR1 SGHNT, CDR2 YYREEE (reference sequence). Libraries were prepared by immunoSEQ multiplex PCR; TCRdb keeps only in-frame clonotypes and omits some of them. The table has fewer than 55,000 clones, under 90% seen once; the top ten hold 20% to 25%. The chain is built from TRBV5-4 and TRBJ1-3; D may be TRBD1 (5 bases). The sequence was collected from a woman older than 75 with COVID-19, enrolled during active disease. Material for sequencing was peripheral blood. CDR3 sequence: CASSPPGASGNTIYF. The CDR3 coding sequence is TGTGCCAGCAGCCCCCCTGGGGCATCTGGAAACACCATATATTTT. Filled out from reference TRBV5-4 and TRBJ1-3, the complete variable domain reads ETGVTQSPTHLIKTRGQQVTLRCSSQSGHNTVSWYQQALGQGPQFIFQYYREEENGRGNFPPRFSGLQFPNYSSELNVNALELDDSALYLCASSPPGASGNTIYFGEGSWLTVV.